The 6 T cell receptor beta chains below all came from one sample that was sequenced in a study of blood T cell repertoires in COVID-19. TCRdb keeps only in-frame clones here, not all; method: immunoSEQ multiplex PCR. The sample has 200,000 to 250,000 clones; around 82% are singletons. The specimen sequenced was PBMCs or T cells enriched from blood (not recorded which). These receptors came from a man between 25 and 39 years old with acute COVID-19.

The CDR3 DNA reads TGTGCCAGCAGTCGGACAGGAGGGGAGACCCAGTACTTC. Residues: CASSRTGGETQYF. This chain uses TRBV12-3 or TRBV12-4 with TRBJ2-5; D is perhaps TRBD1 (7 bases). This CDR3 contains 13 residues. The V gene lost 5 bases and the J gene lost 5 bases, with 12 bases spanning the gap.

The chain employs TRBV27 and TRBJ2-5; the D gene is possibly TRBD1 (6 bases). The CDR3 totals 15 residues. Trimming stripped 5 bases from V and 4 bases from J, with 17 bases between. CDR1 and CDR2 (germline): MNHEY, SMNVEV (reference sequence). In nucleotides, the CDR3 is TGTGCCAGCAGTCCCCTCACAGGGTTCGGAGAGACCCAGTACTTC. Its protein product is CASSPLTGFGETQYF.

The V and J genes are TRBV28 and TRBJ2-2, with D unclear. CDR1 and CDR2 from the germline V gene are MDHEN and SYDVKM. The CDR3 covers 15 residues. Trimming removed 0 bases at V and 3 bases at J, with 8 bases between. CDR3 in amino acids: CASSLWAQYTGELFF. The CDR3 DNA reads TGTGCCAGCAGTTTATGGGCCCAGTACACCGGGGAGCTGTTTTTT. The full variable domain, with the rest looked up from reference TRBV28 and TRBJ2-2, is DVKVTQSSRYLVKRTGEKVFLECVQDMDHENMFWYRQDPGLGLRLIYFSYDVKMKEKGDIPEGYSVSREKKERFSLILESASTNQTSMYLCASSLWAQYTGELFFGEGSRLTVL.

The rearrangement uses TRBV2 and TRBJ1-1; 8 nucleotides match TRBD1. Per the germline V gene, CDR1 is SNHLY and CDR2 is FYNNEI. CDR3 length: 14 amino acids. V lost 6 bases and J lost 2; bases outside the gene matches: 5. The CDR3 is CASRLDRANTEAFF. CDR3 in DNA: TGTGCCAGCAGATTGGACAGGGCCAACACTGAAGCTTTCTTT.

The rearrangement uses TRBV7-9 and TRBJ2-7, with D perhaps TRBD1 (5 bases). V was pared by 4 bases and J by 4 bases, with 14 bases between. CDR3 size: 14 residues. Germline assignment: CDR1 SEHNR and CDR2 FQNEAQ (reference sequence). CDR3 region: CASSSAMGLYEQYF. The CDR3 DNA sequence: TGTGCCAGCAGCTCCGCGATGGGGCTGTACGAGCAGTACTTC.

V is TRBV6-5 and J is TRBJ2-5; 9 nucleotides agree with TRBD2. Germline V gene sequence: CDR1 MNHEY, CDR2 SVGAGI. The J segment lost 3 bases and the V segment lost 6 bases, leaving 2 bases of the junction unmatched. This CDR3 contains 13 residues. CDR3 coding DNA: TGTGCCAGCAGACGGACTAGCGAAGAGACCCAGTACTTC. This sequence encodes CASRRTSEETQYF.